This TCR beta chain emerged from a study of CD8+CD57+ T cells in acquired aplastic anemia. Findings and limits, study-wide: Simpson's diversity of CD8+ cells was not significantly different in patients compared with controls. Between patients and controls, twenty-nine CD8+ CDR3 sequences were found in common.

CDR3 and TCR beta VDJ profiling relied on genomic DNA as the template. Via MiXCR, TCRdb re-called the reads, giving one row per CDR3 protein. Altogether approximately 220,000 distinct CDR3 sequences are present, approximately 50% being singletons, with the ten largest covering 7.8%. The CDR3 has 15 amino acids. From germline, CDR1 is SGDLS and CDR2 YYNGEE. Trimming removed 3 bases at V and 0 bases at J, with 9 bases between. Those patients picked for sequencing had displayed CD8+CD57+ cell expansion on flow cytometry. All participating patients were living with severe acquired aplastic anemia. This clonotype was seen ten or more times. Its antigen remains unidentified.

This chain uses TRBV9 with TRBJ1-4, with a possible D match to TRBD1 (6 bases). The sequence was collected from a human donor with aplastic anemia. Sequenced: sorted CD4+, CD8+, or CD8+CD57+ T cells (not recorded which) from PBMCs. The CDR3 spells CASSAGDTTNEKLFF. The CDR3, as DNA: TGTGCCAGCAGCGCCGGGGACACAACTAATGAAAAACTGTTTTTT.